These 27 T cell receptor beta chains came from one sample sequenced in a study of CD8 T cells in Susac syndrome. RNA, at 0.5 to 1 ug, was reverse transcribed with random hexamers. MiXCR, applied by TCRdb to the immunoSEQ multiplex PCR reads, yields one record per CDR3 protein. The table records about 180,000 distinct CDR3 sequences, more than 90% of them present only once. Sequencing used CD4+ T cells from PBMCs. These TCRs come from a human donor with multiple sclerosis.

This rearrangement joins TRBV4-3 to TRBJ2-3; TRBD2 might be the D (7 bases). The germline gives CDR1 LGHNA, CDR2 YSLEER. This CDR3 is built from 18 residues. The germline V and J ends were trimmed by 0 bases and 5 bases, with 21 bases remaining between them. The CDR3 region has the DNA TGCGCCAGCAGCCAAGATGGTGCTTTGTGGGGGGGCGGAGATACGCAGTATTTT. Its translation is CASSQDGALWGGGDTQYF.

The rearrangement uses TRBV25-1 and TRBJ2-7; 12 bases align to TRBD2. The V gene's germline CDR1 is MGHDK and CDR2 SYGVNS. V trimming: 3 bases; J trimming: 2 bases; junction bases outside the gene matches: 14. The CDR3 sequence is 19 residues long. In DNA form, the CDR3 reads TGTGCCAGCAGTGACGCTCCGACTAGCGGGGGAATCCGAACCTACGAGCAGTACTTC. Translation: CASSDAPTSGGIRTYEQYF.

The chain joins TRBV7-9 to TRBJ2-1, with TRBD2 identical over 9 bases. The CDR3 runs 14 residues. Germline-derived CDR1 and CDR2 are SEHNR and FQNEAQ (reference sequence). V was clipped by 5 bases and J by 8 bases; unmatched bases: 7. CDR3 nucleotides: TGTGCCAGCAGCCATAGCGGGGGATTGGATGAGCAGTTCTTC. Residues: CASSHSGGLDEQFF.

The chain has TRBV3-1 and TRBJ1-6; D perhaps matches TRBD1 (5 bases). Trimming pared 2 bases from V and 7 bases from J, leaving 9 bases between. The CDR3 consists of 14 residues. CDR1 is LGHDT, CDR2 YNNKEL, per germline (reference sequence). The CDR3 protein is CASSQLRDNSPLHF. CDR3 nucleotide sequence: TGTGCCAGCAGCCAACTCAGGGACAATTCACCCCTCCACTTT.

The chain employs TRBV3-1 and TRBJ2-7, with a weak D call TRBD1 (6 bases). From germline, CDR1 is LGHDT and CDR2 YNNKEL (reference sequence). The length of the CDR3 is 16 residues. Trimming took 4 bases from V and 6 from J, leaving 22 bases between them. CDR3 loop: CASSPTQGFRMAEQYF. CDR3 bases: TGTGCCAGCAGCCCCACTCAGGGGTTTAGAATGGCCGAGCAGTACTTC.

The chain joins TRBV29-1 to TRBJ1-2; D is perhaps TRBD1 (6 bases). CDR1 is SQVTM, CDR2 ANQGSEA, per germline. Trimming took off 4 bases at V and 8 bases at J, with 14 bases between the two ends. This CDR3 comprises 12 residues. This CDR3 is CSVVGGALGYTF. CDR3 nucleotide sequence: TGCAGCGTTGTAGGGGGGGCGTTGGGCTACACCTTC.

The chain combines TRBV5-1 with TRBJ2-1; TRBD1 agrees at 10 bases. CDR1 is SGHRS and CDR2 is YFSETQ in the germline V gene. The junction had 4 bases not matched to a gene; V was cut back by 1 base and J by 6 bases. The CDR3 covers 15 residues. CDR3 loop: CASSLHRTGGNEQFF. CDR3 sequence (DNA): TGCGCCAGCAGCTTGCACCGGACAGGGGGCAATGAGCAGTTCTTC.

The chain employs TRBV30 and TRBJ1-5; D is undetermined. CDR1 is GTSNPN, CDR2 SVGIG, per germline (reference sequence). The CDR3 sequence is 14 residues long. The V end lost 3 bases, the J end lost 3 bases, and 12 bases lay between the germline ends. Written as DNA, the CDR3 is TGTGCCTGGAGCAGGCGGTCGGACAATCAGCCCCAGCATTTT. Its protein product is CAWSRRSDNQPQHF.

The chain couples TRBV20-1 to TRBJ2-1; a possible D gene is TRBD2 (6 bases). Germline V gene lookup returns CDR1 DFQATT and CDR2 SNEGSKA (reference sequence). The CDR3 covers 16 residues. V dropped 4 bases and J dropped 1 base, with 17 bases sitting between them. CDR3 sequence reads: CSATSAAPESYNEQFF. CDR3 nucleotide sequence: TGCAGTGCTACTAGCGCCGCCCCTGAATCCTACAATGAGCAGTTCTTC.

V gene TRBV5-4 combines with J gene TRBJ1-5; a possible D gene is TRBD1 (5 bases). The CDR3 sequence is 16 residues long. Trimming stripped 1 base from V and 4 bases from J, with 15 bases between. Germline V gives CDR1 SGHNT, CDR2 YYREEE (reference sequence). CDR3 region: CASSLMGRGGNQPQHF. CDR3 coding DNA: TGTGCCAGCAGCTTGATGGGGAGGGGAGGAAATCAGCCCCAGCATTTT.

This rearrangement joins TRBV5-4 to TRBJ2-7; 9 positions agree with TRBD1. Trimming removed 3 bases from V and 5 bases from J; junction bases left unmatched: 9. The germline gives CDR1 SGHNT, CDR2 YYREEE (reference sequence). This CDR3 comprises 15 residues. The CDR3 nucleotides read TGTGCCAGCAGCTCCTCCGGACAGGGGTCCGACGAGCAGTACTTC. Its protein is CASSSSGQGSDEQYF. Variable domain in full (rest from reference TRBV5-4 and TRBJ2-7): ETGVTQSPTHLIKTRGQQVTLRCSSQSGHNTVSWYQQALGQGPQFIFQYYREEENGRGNFPPRFSGLQFPNYSSELNVNALELDDSALYLCASSSSGQGSDEQYFGPGTRLTVT.

The chain carries TRBV6-5 and TRBJ2-3; either TRBD1 or TRBD2 may supply D (6 bases each). Trimming cost V 0 bases and J 3 bases, with 16 bases left between them. The CDR3 runs 17 residues. The V gene's germline CDR1 is MNHEY and CDR2 SVGAGI. The CDR3 sequence is CASSYSPGATGTDTQYF. CDR3 DNA sequence: TGTGCCAGCAGTTACTCGCCGGGGGCGACCGGTACAGATACGCAGTATTTT.

The chain is built from TRBV7-3 and TRBJ2-5; 11 bases align to TRBD2. The CDR3 has 15 residues. V trimming: 5 bases; J trimming: 7 bases; junction bases outside the gene matches: 9. The germline gives CDR1 SGHTA, CDR2 FQGTGA. This CDR3 is CASSPTTSGEGTQYF. The CDR3 DNA follows: TGTGCCAGCAGCCCCACGACTAGCGGGGAAGGGACCCAGTACTTC. Looking up the rest from reference TRBV7-3 and TRBJ2-5 gives the full variable domain: GAGVSQTPSNKVTEKGKYVELRCDPISGHTALYWYRQSLGQGPEFLIYFQGTGAADDSGLPNDRFFAVRPEGSVSTLKIQRTERGDSAVYLCASSPTTSGEGTQYFGPGTRLLVL.

The chain links TRBV20-1 to TRBJ1-1, with 9 bases lining up with TRBD1. This CDR3 is 15 amino acids long. Germline-derived CDR1 and CDR2 are DFQATT and SNEGSKA (reference sequence). J was trimmed by 4 bases and V by 0 bases; bases with no gene match: 6. CDR3 coding DNA: TGCAGTGCTAGAGACCCGACAGGGGGGGGCACTGAAGCTTTCTTT. It is translated as CSARDPTGGGTEAFF.

The chain joins TRBV30 to TRBJ2-3; D may be TRBD1 (6 bases). Trimming shortened V by 0 bases and J by 5 bases, and 15 bases separated the two germline ends. Germline V CDR1 and CDR2: GTSNPN, SVGIG (reference sequence). CDR3 size: 15 residues. CDR3: CAWSVAWGLGDTQYF. The CDR3 nucleotides are TGTGCCTGGAGTGTTGCGTGGGGGCTCGGAGATACGCAGTATTTT.

The chain has TRBV15 and TRBJ2-3; D perhaps matches TRBD1 (6 bases). Trimming removed 2 bases at V and 2 bases at J, with 14 bases between. The CDR3 loop spans 16 amino acids. Germline loops: CDR1 LNHNV, CDR2 YYDKDF (reference sequence). The DNA for the CDR3 is TGTGCCACCAGCAGAACCGGGGCAGGGGTCACAGATACGCAGTATTTT. Its translation: CATSRTGAGVTDTQYF. Together with reference TRBV15 and TRBJ2-3, the CDR3 gives the full variable domain: DAMVIQNPRYQVTQFGKPVTLSCSQTLNHNVMYWYQQKSSQAPKLLFHYYDKDFNNEADTPDNFQSRRPNTSFCFLDIRSPGLGDTAMYLCATSRTGAGVTDTQYFGPGTRLTVL.

The chain is built from TRBV9 and TRBJ2-3; maybe TRBD1 (5 bases). Germline V gene sequence: CDR1 SGDLS, CDR2 YYNGEE. The CDR3 extends over 16 amino acids. Trimming stripped 0 bases from V and 1 base from J, with 12 bases between. The CDR3 sequence is CASSVAGHPGTDTQYF. The CDR3, as DNA: TGTGCCAGCAGCGTAGCTGGACACCCTGGCACAGATACGCAGTATTTT.

The chain links TRBV20-1 to TRBJ2-1; 8 positions match TRBD2. CDR1 is DFQATT, CDR2 SNEGSKA, per germline (reference sequence). The CDR3 totals 14 residues. V lost 3 bases, J lost 7 bases, and 8 bases stayed unmatched. CDR3 DNA: TGCAGTGCTAGGGGGGCGGGGGGCGGGAATGAGCAGTTCTTC. This gives the protein CSARGAGGGNEQFF.

The V call is TRBV28, the J call TRBJ2-3, with 11 bases identical to TRBD2. CDR3 size: 20 residues. Germline values: CDR1 MDHEN, CDR2 SYDVKM. With V trimmed by 6 bases and J by 5 bases, 22 bases remained unmatched. The CDR3 nucleotides read TGTGCCAGCAGCCGCTTTGGACTAGCGGGCGGGAGTCGAAGGATAGATACGCAGTATTTT. Translated, it gives CASSRFGLAGGSRRIDTQYF.

This chain links TRBV2 with TRBJ1-1; D unresolved. This CDR3 has 15 residues. Looked up from germline, CDR1 is SNHLY and CDR2 is FYNNEI. V was trimmed by 7 bases and J by 0 bases, leaving 15 bases between them. CDR3 loop: CASMGVGRLNTEAFF. The CDR3 region has the DNA TGTGCCAGCATGGGTGTGGGGAGACTGAACACTGAAGCTTTCTTT.

The genes are TRBV29-1 and TRBJ2-7, with 8 bases lining up with TRBD2. The CDR3 has 15 residues. The germline V gene encodes CDR1 SQVTM and CDR2 ANQGSEA. Germline trimming cut 4 bases from V and 2 bases from J; bases unmatched to any gene: 10. The DNA of the CDR3 is TGCAGCGTTGCTAGCGGCGCGGGGGGCACCTACGAGCAGTACTTC. This encodes CSVASGAGGTYEQYF.

CDR3 coding DNA: TGTGCCTGGAATGACTTGGGCAGGGCTAGCACAGATACGCAGTATTTT. It codes for CAWNDLGRASTDTQYF. V and J are TRBV30 and TRBJ2-3, with D possibly TRBD1 on 5 matching bases. Germline V gene data show CDR1 as GTSNPN and CDR2 as SVGIG (reference sequence). Trimming removed 4 bases at V and 0 bases at J, with 17 bases between. The CDR3 has 16 residues. Full variable domain (missing parts from reference TRBV30 and TRBJ2-3): SQTIHQWPATLVQPVGSPLSLECTVEGTSNPNLYWYRQAAGRGLQLLFYSVGIGQISSEVPQNLSASRPQDRQFILSSKKLLLSDSGFYLCAWNDLGRASTDTQYFGPGTRLTVL.

This clonotype has just one count. The V call is TRBV20-1, the J call TRBJ2-1; D unresolved. CDR1 is DFQATT, CDR2 SNEGSKA, per germline (reference sequence). The CDR3 consists of 12 residues. Trimming removed 1 base at V and 9 bases at J, with 10 bases between. The CDR3 DNA follows: TGCAGTGCTAGAGGGCAGGTCTCTGAGCAGTTCTTC. It specifies CSARGQVSEQFF.

The genes are TRBV29-1 and TRBJ1-2; D is undetermined. CDR3 size: 14 residues. V lost 3 bases and J lost 4, with 15 bases in between. CDR1 and CDR2 (germline): SQVTM, ANQGSEA. For the CDR3, the DNA is TGCAGCGTTGAGTCCTCGTCTAGCTCCTATGGCTACACCTTC. Translating gives CSVESSSSSYGYTF. The variable domain in full, with the rest retrieved from reference TRBV29-1 and TRBJ1-2, is SAVISQKPSRDICQRGTSLTIQCQVDSQVTMMFWYRQQPGQSLTLIATANQGSEATYESGFVIDKFPISRPNLTFSTLTVSNMSPEDSSIYLCSVESSSSSYGYTFGSGTRLTVV.

This clonotype was counted only a few times. The V gene is TRBV24-1, the J gene TRBJ1-1, with TRBD1 matching 7 bases. Trimming took 10 bases from V and 5 from J; bases not matched to a gene: 21. The CDR3 consists of 17 residues. CDR1 and CDR2 from the germline V gene are KGHDR and SFDVKD. The CDR3 DNA follows: TGTGCCACTCTAGGTAAGCGGGAGGGACAGAAAGAAACTGAAGCTTTCTTT. It codes for CATLGKREGQKETEAFF.

The chain joins TRBV5-6 to TRBJ2-2, with D tentatively TRBD2 (6 bases). CDR1 and CDR2 (germline): SGHDT, YYEEEE. The CDR3 length is 15 residues. V lost 0 bases and J 5 bases, leaving 11 bases between the germline ends. The CDR3 spells CASSLELAETGELFF. The DNA of the CDR3 is TGTGCCAGCAGCTTGGAACTAGCTGAAACCGGGGAGCTGTTTTTT.

The chain recombines TRBV3-1 with TRBJ2-1; tentative D call: TRBD1 (5 bases). The V end was cut by 6 bases, the J end by 4 bases, with 16 bases between. The CDR3 length is 15 residues. The germline V gene encodes CDR1 LGHDT and CDR2 YNNKEL (reference sequence). This CDR3 is CASSRQPLLYNEQFF. Written as DNA, the CDR3 is TGTGCCAGCAGTCGACAGCCCCTTCTATACAATGAGCAGTTCTTC.